This record concerns one T cell receptor beta chain sequence. Its antigen is unknown. This entry belongs to a study of response to subunit inactivated influenza vaccine. Overall study results and limits: Each seasonal influenza vaccination, the authors suggested, recruits few new T cells.

Trimming took 1 base from V and 3 from J, leaving 12 bases between them. The CDR3 runs to 15 residues. CDR1 is LGHNA and CDR2 is YSLEER in the germline V gene. TCRdb re-called the RT-PCR reads with MiXCR, one entry per CDR3 protein. Among around 530,000 distinct CDR3 sequences listed, over 9.5% were seen once. This receptor was taken from a man aged 50-59 years who received an inactivated influenza vaccine. The specimen was PBMCs from blood, collected on the day of vaccination. The chain is built from TRBV4-3 and TRBJ1-2; D perhaps matches TRBD1 (6 bases). The CDR3: CASSQGRYRDYGYTF. The CDR3 coding sequence is TGCGCCAGCAGCCAAGGCAGGTACAGGGACTATGGCTACACCTTC.